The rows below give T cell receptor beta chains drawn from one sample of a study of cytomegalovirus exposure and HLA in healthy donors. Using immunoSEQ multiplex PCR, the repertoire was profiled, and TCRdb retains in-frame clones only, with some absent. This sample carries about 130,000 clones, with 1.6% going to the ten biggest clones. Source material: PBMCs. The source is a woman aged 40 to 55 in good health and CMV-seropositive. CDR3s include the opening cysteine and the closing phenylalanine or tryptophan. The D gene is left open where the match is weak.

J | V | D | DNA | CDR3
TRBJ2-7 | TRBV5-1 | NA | TGCGCCAGCAGCTTTGCGGTGGCGAGGGAGCAGTACTTC | CASSFAVAREQYF
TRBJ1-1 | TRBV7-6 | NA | TGTGCCAGCAGCCCAAGGTCTGGGAGCCCTGAAGCTTTCTTT | CASSPRSGSPEAFF
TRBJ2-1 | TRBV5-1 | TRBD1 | TGCGCCAGCAGTATAGGGCGACAGGGGAATGAGCAGTTCTTC | CASSIGRQGNEQFF
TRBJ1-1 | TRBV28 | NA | TGTGCCAGCAGTTCGGGAGGGAAGAACACTGAAGCTTTCTTT | CASSSGGKNTEAFF
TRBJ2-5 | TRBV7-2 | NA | TGTGCCAGCAGCTTTCCTGGGCCTTTAGGAGAGACCCAGTACTTC | CASSFPGPLGETQYF
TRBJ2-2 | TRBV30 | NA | TGTGCCTGGAGTGTAGGGGGATCGGAGACCGGGGAGCTGTTTTTT | CAWSVGGSETGELFF
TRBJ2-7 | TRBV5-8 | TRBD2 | TGTGCCAGCAGCTACTCGGGACTAGCGGGAGGGCCAGTCGAGCAGTACTTC | CASSYSGLAGGPVEQYF
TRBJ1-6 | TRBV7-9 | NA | TGTGCCAGCAGTTCCGCGGGGTTCTCCTATAATTCACCCCTCCACTTT | CASSSAGFSYNSPLHF
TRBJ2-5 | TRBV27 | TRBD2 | TGTGCCAGCAGTTCATGGACTAGCGGGAGAGAGACCCAGTACTTC | CASSSWTSGRETQYF
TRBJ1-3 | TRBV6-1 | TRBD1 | TGTGCCAGCAGTGAAACACTACAGGGGATATGGGACACCATATATTTT | CASSETLQGIWDTIYF
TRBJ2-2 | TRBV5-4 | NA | TGTGCCAGCAGCCCAGGTTACACCGGGGAGCTGTTTTTT | CASSPGYTGELFF
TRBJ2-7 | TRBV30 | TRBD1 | TGTGCCTGGACCGGGACAGGGCCCCTCTACGAGCAGTACTTC | CAWTGTGPLYEQYF
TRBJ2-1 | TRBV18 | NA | TGTGCCAGCTCACCCCTGAGGGAGAATGAGCAGTTCTTC | CASSPLRENEQFF
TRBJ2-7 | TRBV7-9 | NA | TGTGCCAGCAGCTTGAGAGACAGGCCGTCTTACGAGCAGTACTTC | CASSLRDRPSYEQYF
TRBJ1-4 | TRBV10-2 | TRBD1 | TGCGCCAGCAGTCCCGGGACAGGGGAACTCGAAAAACTGTTTTTT | CASSPGTGELEKLFF
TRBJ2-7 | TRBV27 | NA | TGTGCCAGCAGCGCCAGGGATCTAGGCTATTCCTACGAGCAGTACTTC | CASSARDLGYSYEQYF
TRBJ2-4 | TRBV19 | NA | TGTGCCAGTAGTACCGACAGCAGACTAGCCAAAAACATTCAGTACTTC | CASSTDSRLAKNIQYF
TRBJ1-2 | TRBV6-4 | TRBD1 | TGTGCCAGCAGTAACTCCGGTGATACGGGACAGCTCTATGGCTACACCTTC | CASSNSGDTGQLYGYTF
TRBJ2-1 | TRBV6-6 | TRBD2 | TGTGCCAGCAGTCCAACTGGGACTAGCGGGAGCTGGGAGCAGTTCTTC | CASSPTGTSGSWEQFF
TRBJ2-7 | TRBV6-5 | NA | TGTGCCAGCAGTTACTCGGCAGGGGGGCCCTACGAGCAGTACTTC | CASSYSAGGPYEQYF
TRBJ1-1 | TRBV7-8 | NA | TGTGCCAGCAGCCTCACCGGGGGTCCCATTGAAGCTTTCTTT | CASSLTGGPIEAFF
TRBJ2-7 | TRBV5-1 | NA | TGCGCCAGCAGCTTGAGAGACTCCCGCTCCTACGAGCAGTACTTC | CASSLRDSRSYEQYF
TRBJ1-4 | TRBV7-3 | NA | TGTGCCAGCAGCCCCATACCAGGGATTCTAACTAATGAAAAACTGTTTTTT | CASSPIPGILTNEKLFF
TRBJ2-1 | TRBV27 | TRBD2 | TGTGCCAGCAGGAAAGCGGGGTGGTACAATGAGCAGTTCTTC | CASRKAGWYNEQFF
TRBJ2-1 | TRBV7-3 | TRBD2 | TGTGCCAGCAGCTTAACCCCTAGCGGAACCTCCTACAATGAGCAGTTCTTC | CASSLTPSGTSYNEQFF
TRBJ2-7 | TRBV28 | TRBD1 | TGTGCCAGCAGTTTGGGACAGGGGGCGATCTACGAGCAGTACTTC | CASSLGQGAIYEQYF